What follows are 22 T cell receptor beta chains derived from one specimen sequenced in a study of metastatic and nonmetastatic thyroid tumors. TCRdb reprocessed the PCR reads using MiXCR. This sample has approximately 65,000 clones, with less than 5% found just once. All patients reached thyroid surgery having received no treatment beforehand. Sequencing used blood. Receptor source: a female donor with papillary thyroid cancer or a benign thyroid nodule (not recorded which). Some clones in this sample may be carry-over from other donors' samples.

The CDR3 region is CSARPHPSRGGNTEAFF. In DNA form, the CDR3 reads TGCAGTGCTAGGCCCCACCCTTCCAGGGGGGGAAACACTGAAGCTTTCTTT. The V and J genes are TRBV20-1 and TRBJ1-1, with TRBD1 identical over 7 bases. This CDR3 spans 17 amino acids. V shed 3 bases, J shed 2 bases, and the junction held 15 bases outside the gene matches. Germline assignment: CDR1 DFQATT and CDR2 SNEGSKA (reference sequence).

This clone showed up just a few times. This may arise from a read error, as a much more abundant clone is one base away. The chain employs TRBV10-3 and TRBJ1-5, with D possibly TRBD1 on 6 matching bases. The length of the CDR3 is 16 residues. V was pared by 0 bases and J by 3 bases, with 12 bases between. Germline V lookup: CDR1 ENHRY, CDR2 SYGVKD. The CDR3 coding sequence is TGTGCCATCAGTGAGTCTCGGGACATGAACAATCAGCCCCAGCATTTT. Amino acid sequence: CAISESRDMNNQPQHF.

This clone has more than one count but fewer than ten. The chain links TRBV20-1 to TRBJ2-3; D might be TRBD2 (6 bases). V lost 0 bases and J 2 bases, leaving 12 bases between the germline ends. Looked up from germline, CDR1 is DFQATT and CDR2 is SNEGSKA (reference sequence). CDR3 length: 15 residues. In DNA form, the CDR3 reads TGCAGTGCTAGAGATTCCCAGCGGGCCACAGATACGCAGTATTTT. Protein product: CSARDSQRATDTQYF.

This clone was seen many times. This sequence joins TRBV7-6 and TRBJ2-7, with D unresolved. V dropped 5 bases and J dropped 3 bases, with 8 bases sitting between them. The germline CDR1 and CDR2 sequences are SGHVS and FNYEAQ. The CDR3 covers 12 residues. CDR3 loop: CASSQNSYEQYF. For the CDR3, the DNA is TGTGCCAGCAGCCAGAACAGCTACGAGCAGTACTTC.

This clone occurred a few times. The rearrangement uses TRBV7-2 and TRBJ2-5; 7 nucleotides match TRBD1. The junction had 11 bases not matched to a gene; V was cut back by 5 bases and J by 8 bases. The CDR3 is 14 residues long. Germline CDR1 is SGHTA and CDR2 is FQGNSA. This CDR3 is CASSATGLGDTQYF. The CDR3 coding sequence is TGTGCCAGCAGCGCGACAGGGTTGGGAGATACCCAGTACTTC.

This clone was counted ten times or more. V usage is TRBV25-1 and J usage is TRBJ2-6, with D unclear. Trimming stripped 7 bases from V and 0 bases from J, with 7 bases between. Germline CDR1 reads MGHDK; CDR2 reads SYGVNS. The length of the CDR3 is 14 residues. The CDR3 nucleotides read TGTGCCAGCACCCCCAGCTCTGGGGCCAACGTCCTGACTTTC. Residues: CASTPSSGANVLTF.

The CDR3 sequence: CASSSDRVLFYGYTF. In DNA form, the CDR3 reads TGTGCCAGCAGTTCCGACAGGGTCCTATTCTATGGCTACACCTTC. V and J are TRBV28 and TRBJ1-2; TRBD1 matches at 7 bases. The CDR3 has 15 residues. Looked up from germline, CDR1 is MDHEN and CDR2 is SYDVKM. V was pared by 4 bases and J by 4 bases, with 9 bases of the junction left unmatched.

The chain has TRBV6-1 and TRBJ2-2; the match to TRBD2 covers 9 bases. The CDR3 totals 14 residues. Per the germline V gene, CDR1 is MNHNS and CDR2 is SASEGT. V trimming: 8 bases; J trimming: 2 bases; junction bases outside the gene matches: 3. CDR3 nucleotides: TGTGCCAGCCGACTAGCGGCTAACACCGGGGAGCTGTTTTTT. It encodes CASRLAANTGELFF.

In this sample, this clone turned up many times. The chain links TRBV19 to TRBJ1-4; TRBD1 aligns across 7 bases. The CDR3 is 13 amino acids. Germline V gene sequence: CDR1 LNHDA, CDR2 SQIVND (reference sequence). With V trimmed by 6 bases and J by 4 bases, 2 bases remained unmatched. The CDR3 nucleotides read TGTGCCAGTAGGGGACAGTATAATGAAAAACTGTTTTTT. The encoded protein is CASRGQYNEKLFF.

This clone turned up a few times. The rearrangement uses TRBV19 and TRBJ1-5, with no clear D. Germline V CDR1 and CDR2: LNHDA, SQIVND (reference sequence). CDR3 length: 17 amino acids. V dropped 4 bases and J dropped 0 bases, with 16 bases sitting between them. CDR3 amino acids: CASSTDRTRGSNQPQHF. Here the CDR3 DNA reads TGTGCCAGTAGTACAGATCGGACGCGGGGTAGCAATCAGCCCCAGCATTTT.

This clone was detected many times. The genes are TRBV5-1 and TRBJ2-1; TRBD2 matches at 9 bases. The CDR3 length is 17 residues. Trimming at V came to 0 bases and at J to 0 bases, leaving 4 bases not matched to a gene. CDR1 SGHRS and CDR2 YFSETQ come from the germline V gene. The CDR3 sequence is CASSLAAGGVSYNEQFF. CDR3 DNA sequence: TGCGCCAGCAGCTTGGCAGCGGGAGGCGTCTCCTACAATGAGCAGTTCTTC.

Ten or more counts support this clone. The chain combines TRBV20-1 with TRBJ2-7; D not resolved. Trimming pared 1 base from V and 5 bases from J, leaving 15 bases between. The CDR3 totals 14 residues. Per the germline V gene, CDR1 is DFQATT and CDR2 is SNEGSKA (reference sequence). The CDR3 nucleotides are TGCAGTGCTAGAGCTACGTTTTGGACCAACGAGCAGTACTTC. Translated: CSARATFWTNEQYF.

This clone appeared many times. This sequence joins TRBV7-9 and TRBJ2-7; perhaps TRBD2 as D (6 bases). Deletions cut 1 base from V and 2 bases from J, with 6 bases between. Looked up from germline, CDR1 is SEHNR and CDR2 is FQNEAQ (reference sequence). The CDR3 consists of 13 residues. The DNA of the CDR3 is TGTGCCAGCAGCTTAGGGGAGGCCTACGAGCAGTACTTC. Amino acid sequence: CASSLGEAYEQYF.

This clone was detected ten times or more. The chain employs TRBV20-1 and TRBJ2-7; 9 nucleotides align to TRBD1. J gave up 6 bases and V 1 base, and 7 bases lay outside the gene matches. Germline assignment: CDR1 DFQATT and CDR2 SNEGSKA (reference sequence). There are 14 residues in the CDR3. The CDR3 bases are TGCAGTGCTAGAGCGGGACAGGGAGTCTTCGAGCAGTACTTC. Its translation: CSARAGQGVFEQYF.

Ten or more counts support this clone. This likely comes from a read error, as the CDR3 has no conserved phenylalanine or tryptophan at its end. V gene TRBV7-9 combines with J gene TRBJ2-7, with 13 bases aligning to TRBD2. The V gene end was trimmed by 5 bases and the J gene end by 4 bases; junction bases not matched to a gene: 2. CDR3 length: 14 residues. Germline assignment: CDR1 SEHNR and CDR2 FQNEAQ (reference sequence). CDR3 DNA: TGTGCCAGCAGCCGGACTAGCGGGAGATACGAGCAGTACCTC. Translation gives CASSRTSGRYEQYL.

The sample holds many counts of this clone. V is TRBV3-1 and J is TRBJ1-2, with D hard to call. CDR1 is LGHDT and CDR2 is YNNKEL in the germline V gene (reference sequence). Trimming shortened V by 1 base and J by 10 bases, and 13 bases separated the two germline ends. The CDR3 consists of 13 residues. The CDR3 region has the DNA TGTGCCAGCAGCCAAGTAAGGTCGATGCACTACACCTTC. It specifies CASSQVRSMHYTF.

This clone occurred a few times. A read error is possible here, since a much larger clone lies one base away. This chain links TRBV15 with TRBJ2-5; D remains ambiguous. The CDR3 extends over 15 amino acids. Germline values: CDR1 LNHNV, CDR2 YYDKDF (reference sequence). V gave up 3 bases and J gave up 1 base, with 12 bases separating them. The CDR3 sequence is CATSSSHGIQETQYF. The DNA of the CDR3 is TGTGCCACCAGCAGCTCACATGGGATCCAAGAGACCCAGTACTTC. The complete variable domain, with remaining parts taken from reference TRBV15 and TRBJ2-5, reads DAMVIQNPRYQVTQFGKPVTLSCSQTLNHNVMYWYQQKSSQAPKLLFHYYDKDFNNEADTPDNFQSRRPNTSFCFLDIRSPGLGDTAMYLCATSSSHGIQETQYFGPGTRLLVL.

This clone has a count of ten or more. Different DNA sequences within this sample yield the same CDR3. This sequence joins TRBV6-1 and TRBJ2-5; 7 nucleotides align to TRBD1. The J segment lost 2 bases and the V segment lost 5 bases, leaving 14 bases of the junction unmatched. CDR1 is MNHNS and CDR2 is SASEGT in the germline V gene. The CDR3 is 17 residues long. CDR3 region: CASSLQGDKGYQETQYF. In nucleotides, the CDR3 is TGTGCCAGCAGTCTCCAGGGGGACAAGGGGTATCAAGAGACCCAGTACTTC.

This clone was observed a few times. The chain carries TRBV18 and TRBJ2-6, with TRBD1 matching over 11 bases. The trim removed 3 bases at V and 3 bases at J, leaving 10 bases unmatched. Germline values: CDR1 KGHSH, CDR2 LQKENI. The CDR3 has 19 amino acids. This chain's CDR3 is CASSPRRGQGVIGANVLTF. CDR3 DNA sequence: TGTGCCAGCTCACCGAGGAGGGGACAGGGGGTAATTGGGGCCAACGTCCTGACTTTC.

This clone is labeled medium-sized. The chain is built from TRBV6-1 and TRBJ2-7; a possible D gene is TRBD1 (6 bases). There are 11 residues in the CDR3. Trimming removed 6 bases at V and 4 bases at J, with 7 bases between. CDR1 MNHNS and CDR2 SASEGT come from the germline V gene. This CDR3 is CASRTGYEQYF. The CDR3 nucleotides are TGTGCCAGCAGAACAGGGTACGAGCAGTACTTC.

This clone was recorded at least ten times. This chain uses TRBV10-3 with TRBJ2-6; D is possibly TRBD1 or TRBD2 (5 bases each). Trimming stripped 3 bases from V and 0 bases from J, with 18 bases between. Germline assignment: CDR1 ENHRY and CDR2 SYGVKD. The CDR3 totals 19 residues. The CDR3 sequence is CAISESIGETTSGANVLTF. CDR3 nucleotide sequence: TGTGCCATCAGTGAATCTATAGGGGAGACTACCTCTGGGGCCAACGTCCTGACTTTC.

This clone was picked up many times. This rearrangement joins TRBV11-2 to TRBJ2-7; 8 bases line up with TRBD1. V lost 8 bases to trimming and J lost 2 bases; unmatched junction nucleotides: 14. The CDR3 is 16 residues long. Germline values: CDR1 SGHAT, CDR2 FQNNGV. The CDR3: CASRSSKGTGTYEQYF. The CDR3 coding sequence is TGTGCCAGCCGATCTTCAAAGGGGACAGGTACCTACGAGCAGTACTTC.